The next 5 T cell receptor beta chains were all read from a single sample in a study of beta chain features in type 1 diabetes (dated by TCRdb to 2016 to 2018). What the research found in general, with its limitations: In all four CD4+ subsets, TCRB CDR3 length was moderately but significantly shorter in type 1 diabetes patients.

The library came from the immunoSEQ multiplex PCR assay. The entire isolated RNA was reverse transcribed using the High Capacity cDNA Reverse Transcription Kit, and thus expressed TCRB transcripts were sequenced. TCRdb retrieved this table from immuneACCESS and kept in-frame rearrangements only. Not all clones are present; in checked studies, unresolved V genes account for under half, and no reason is known for the remainder. In all, the sample holds about 180,000 clones, and 7.8% of those were seen once. The ten largest clones take up about 0.9% of the sample. Their antigens remain unidentified. Material: central memory CD4+ T cells from blood. These receptors were collected from a woman aged 40 to 49 with type 1 diabetes.

V and J are TRBV29-1 and TRBJ2-7; possible D gene TRBD2, 5 bases. Germline CDR1 and CDR2: SQVTM and ANQGSEA. V dropped 7 bases and J dropped 6 bases, with 10 bases sitting between them. This CDR3 spans 10 amino acids. In DNA, the CDR3 is TGCAGCGCTCTAGCAGTCGAGCAGTACTTC. Protein: CSALAVEQYF.

The sample holds a few counts of this clone. The rearrangement uses TRBV14 and TRBJ1-4; D unclear. The germline V gene has CDR1 SGHDN and CDR2 FVKESK. There are 15 residues in the CDR3. Trimming cost V 2 bases and J 8 bases, with 15 bases left between them. CDR3 in amino acids: CASSQSSGEVEKLFF. The CDR3 DNA follows: TGTGCCAGCAGCCAATCTAGCGGGGAGGTCGAAAAACTGTTTTTT.

The chain combines TRBV18 with TRBJ2-7; 11 positions match TRBD2. CDR3 size: 15 residues. Germline V gene sequence: CDR1 KGHSH, CDR2 LQKENI. Trimming cost V 5 bases and J 5 bases; bases outside gene matches: 8. CDR3 residues: CASSSSGGLSDEQYF. CDR3 DNA sequence: TGTGCCAGCTCATCTAGCGGGGGGCTATCTGACGAGCAGTACTTC.

V gene TRBV18 combines with J gene TRBJ1-1, with D perhaps TRBD1 (6 bases). The germline V and J ends were trimmed by 3 bases and 1 base, with 12 bases remaining between them. CDR1 and CDR2 (germline): KGHSH, LQKENI. The CDR3 consists of 15 residues. The CDR3 loop is CASSPPTGPNTEAFF. CDR3 DNA: TGTGCCAGCTCACCCCCAACAGGGCCGAACACTGAAGCTTTCTTT.

The gene calls are TRBV29-1 and TRBJ2-3, with a tentative D call TRBD1 (5 bases). With 7 bases removed from V and 0 bases from J, the gap between germline ends came to 14 bases. The CDR3 covers 14 residues. CDR1 and CDR2 from the germline V gene are SQVTM and ANQGSEA. The CDR3 sequence: CSAERGSSTDTQYF. CDR3 in DNA: TGCAGCGCCGAAAGGGGCTCTAGCACAGATACGCAGTATTTT.